Listed here are 20 T cell receptor beta chains from one sample, sequenced in a study of T cells after yellow fever vaccination. MiXCR, applied by TCRdb to the 5' RACE reads, yields one record per CDR3 protein. This table holds about 47,000 distinct CDR3 sequences, about 7.4% found once. The sample was CD8+ T cells sorted from PBMCs, taken roughly 15 days after the first yellow fever vaccination. The receptors derive from a man aged 18 to 29 who received the YFV17D yellow fever vaccine.

This clonotype was seen repeatedly, ten times or more. The V gene is TRBV12-3 or TRBV12-4, the J gene TRBJ2-7; TRBD2 matches at 14 bases. The CDR3 sequence is 15 residues long. J gave up 7 bases and V 5 bases, and 7 bases lay outside the gene matches. CDR3 loop: CASSPGTSGGREQYF. CDR3 sequence (DNA): TGTGCCAGCAGTCCCGGGACTAGCGGGGGCCGGGAGCAGTACTTC.

This clonotype appeared many times. V is TRBV25-1 and J is TRBJ2-5; D assignment may be TRBD1 or TRBD2 (6 bases each). The germline gives CDR1 MGHDK, CDR2 SYGVNS. The length of the CDR3 is 15 residues. V was shortened by 6 bases and J by 4 bases, with 18 bases between the two germline ends. The CDR3 spells CASSRRELGGETQYF. CDR3 coding DNA: TGTGCCAGCAGCCGGAGGGAACTAGGGGGAGAGACCCAGTACTTC.

At least ten counts were recorded for this clonotype. This chain links TRBV12-3 or TRBV12-4 with TRBJ2-5; 8 bases agree with TRBD1. The CDR3 runs to 15 residues. V was clipped by 3 bases and J by 4 bases; unmatched bases: 7. The CDR3 region is CASSLGQGAIETQYF. CDR3 bases: TGTGCCAGCAGTTTGGGTCAGGGGGCAATAGAGACCCAGTACTTC.

This clonotype was observed a handful of times. The V and J genes are TRBV5-6 and TRBJ2-7, with TRBD2 as a possible D gene (6 bases). The ends were cut back, 2 bases at V and 0 bases at J, with 12 bases in the middle. Germline CDR1 reads SGHDT; CDR2 reads YYEEEE. The CDR3 is 15 residues long. CDR3: CASSFRGLGSYEQYV. The DNA of the CDR3 is TGTGCCAGCAGCTTCCGGGGACTCGGCTCCTACGAGCAGTACGTC.

The rearrangement uses TRBV4-2 and TRBJ1-5, with 11 nucleotides matching TRBD1. V was clipped by 3 bases and J by 7 bases; unmatched bases: 17. Germline V gene sequence: CDR1 LGHNA, CDR2 YNFKEQ. The CDR3 runs to 19 residues. CDR3 in DNA: TGTGCCAGCAGCCAGGGCCGGGACAGGGGGAGGAAAGGGATCCAGCCCCAGCATTTT. Its translation is CASSQGRDRGRKGIQPQHF.

This clonotype was seen many times. The chain carries TRBV29-1 and TRBJ2-7; no firm D call. Germline CDR1 SQVTM, CDR2 ANQGSEA. V lost 0 bases and J 0 bases, leaving 24 bases between the germline ends. The CDR3 has 19 amino acids. The chain's CDR3 is CSVEDRCFGQGYSSYEQYF. CDR3 DNA: TGCAGCGTTGAAGATCGTTGTTTTGGTCAAGGCTACAGCTCCTACGAGCAGTACTTC.

The sample holds many counts of this clonotype. V usage is TRBV3-1 and J usage is TRBJ1-1, with D unresolved. V lost 1 base and J lost 4, with 7 bases in between. Germline CDR1 LGHDT, CDR2 YNNKEL (reference sequence). CDR3 length: 13 amino acids. CDR3 nucleotides: TGTGCCAGCAGCCAAGGGGTGCGCACTGAAGCTTTCTTT. It yields the protein CASSQGVRTEAFF.

This clonotype was seen repeatedly, ten times or more. The chain is built from TRBV5-6 and TRBJ1-1; the match to TRBD1 covers 7 bases. This CDR3 has 15 residues. Germline V gene lookup returns CDR1 SGHDT and CDR2 YYEEEE. Trimming took 3 bases from V and 5 from J; bases not matched to a gene: 10. The CDR3 is CASSYPPGGITEAFF. In DNA, the CDR3 is TGTGCCAGCAGCTACCCGCCAGGGGGGATTACTGAAGCTTTCTTT.

A single count supports this clonotype. This sequence may be a read error, since a much larger clone differs from it by one base. The chain joins TRBV24-1 to TRBJ2-3, with D hard to call. V was shortened by 7 bases and J by 8 bases, with 12 bases between the two germline ends. Germline values: CDR1 KGHDR, CDR2 SFDVKD. CDR3 size: 12 residues. CDR3 sequence: CATSPGGVTQYF. The CDR3 DNA follows: TGTGCCACCAGCCCGGGCGGAGTTACGCAGTATTTT.

This clonotype has a count of ten or more. The genes are TRBV6-2 or TRBV6-3 and TRBJ2-2; 10 bases agree with TRBD2. The trim removed 2 bases at V and 4 bases at J, leaving 7 bases unmatched. Germline CDR1 reads MNHEY; CDR2 reads SVGEGT. The CDR3 is 17 residues long. CDR3 amino acids: CASSYPAGGPGTGELFF. CDR3 coding DNA: TGTGCCAGCAGTTACCCAGCGGGGGGGCCGGGCACCGGGGAGCTGTTTTTT.

This clonotype has a count of ten or more. The genes are TRBV4-3 and TRBJ1-3; D ambiguous. Germline lookup yields CDR1 LGHNA and CDR2 YSLEER. Trimming took 1 base from V and 8 from J, leaving 15 bases between them. The CDR3 is made up of 15 amino acids. This chain's CDR3 is CASSQGGWRVDTIYF. CDR3 nucleotides: TGCGCCAGCAGCCAAGGCGGTTGGAGGGTGGACACCATATATTTT.

This clonotype occurred many times. The chain recombines TRBV9 with TRBJ2-5; D is unresolved. V shed 3 bases and J shed 1 base, with 10 bases lying between them. CDR1 and CDR2 (germline): SGDLS, YYNGEE. This CDR3 is 14 amino acids long. The CDR3 DNA follows: TGTGCCAGCAGCGGAGGAGTTTTCCAAGAGACCCAGTACTTC. It codes for CASSGGVFQETQYF. Full variable domain (outside the CDR3, taken from reference TRBV9 and TRBJ2-5): DSGVTQTPKHLITATGQRVTLRCSPRSGDLSVYWYQQSLDQGLQFLIQYYNGEERAKGNILERFSAQQFPDLHSELNLSSLELGDSALYFCASSGGVFQETQYFGPGTRLLVL.

This clonotype was found many times. The rearrangement uses TRBV5-1 and TRBJ1-1; D might be TRBD1 (5 bases). Germline values: CDR1 SGHRS, CDR2 YFSETQ. The V gene lost 4 bases and the J gene lost 4 bases, with 11 bases spanning the gap. CDR3 length equals 13 residues. The CDR3 loop is CASSPRDVTEAFF. Written as DNA, the CDR3 is TGCGCCAGCAGCCCCCGGGACGTCACTGAAGCTTTCTTT.

The rearrangement uses TRBV29-1 and TRBJ1-2; D is possibly TRBD1 (5 bases). Germline CDR1 SQVTM, CDR2 ANQGSEA. The length of the CDR3 is 11 residues. Trimming stripped 4 bases from V and 2 bases from J, with 5 bases between. CDR3 bases: TGCAGCGTTGGACAGAACTATGGCTACACCTTC. Protein sequence: CSVGQNYGYTF.

This clonotype was detected only a few times. The chain couples TRBV13 to TRBJ2-1; weak D call: TRBD2 (6 bases). The CDR3 runs to 15 residues. V gave up 0 bases and J gave up 6 bases, with 12 bases separating them. Germline assignment: CDR1 PRHDT and CDR2 FYEKMQ (reference sequence). CDR3 in DNA: TGTGCCAGCAGCTTAGGCGGAGGGCCCCTCAATGAGCAGTTCTTC. The encoded protein is CASSLGGGPLNEQFF.

There are many counts of this clonotype. The V and J genes are TRBV5-1 and TRBJ2-5; TRBD1 aligns across 10 bases. CDR1 is SGHRS and CDR2 is YFSETQ in the germline V gene. The CDR3 contains 15 residues. Germline trimming cut 4 bases from V and 5 bases from J; bases unmatched to any gene: 8. In DNA form, the CDR3 reads TGCGCCAGCAGCGGAGGGACAGGGGCTGTGGAGACCCAGTACTTC. Its protein is CASSGGTGAVETQYF. The full variable domain, with the rest looked up from reference TRBV5-1 and TRBJ2-5, is KAGVTQTPRYLIKTRGQQVTLSCSPISGHRSVSWYQQTPGQGLQFLFEYFSETQRNKGNFPGRFSGRQFSNSRSEMNVSTLELGDSALYLCASSGGTGAVETQYFGPGTRLLVL.

On this clonotype: A much more abundant neighbour one base away suggests this may be a read error. The chain links TRBV3-1 to TRBJ2-3; 8 nucleotides agree with TRBD1. V shed 4 bases, J shed 2 bases, and the junction held 8 bases outside the gene matches. The CDR3 is 16 residues long. Germline CDR1 is LGHDT and CDR2 is YNNKEL (reference sequence). The DNA of the CDR3 is TGTGCCAGCAGCCTCCTGGCGACAGGGGCCACAGATACGCAGTATTTT. Encoded protein: CASSLLATGATDTQYF.

This clonotype has a count of ten or more. The chain couples TRBV4-1 to TRBJ1-1, with D possibly TRBD1 on 6 matching bases. Germline lookup yields CDR1 MGHRA and CDR2 YSYEKL. The CDR3 contains 14 residues. Trimming took off 2 bases at V and 8 bases at J, with 15 bases between the two ends. The CDR3 spells CASSQYGGGGEAFF. The DNA for the CDR3 is TGCGCCAGCAGCCAATATGGAGGAGGGGGAGAAGCTTTCTTT.

In this sample, this clonotype turned up a few times. V usage is TRBV6-1 and J usage is TRBJ1-1; TRBD1 might be the D (6 bases). The CDR3 covers 12 residues. Trimming took off 7 bases at V and 1 base at J, with 7 bases between the two ends. Germline CDR1 is MNHNS and CDR2 is SASEGT. Written as DNA, the CDR3 is TGTGCCAGCACCAGGGGGAACACTGAAGCTTTCTTT. Translated: CASTRGNTEAFF.

This clonotype was counted at least ten times. The rearrangement links TRBV24-1 to TRBJ1-5; D perhaps matches TRBD1 (5 bases). V lost 3 bases to trimming and J lost 1 base, with 9 bases between them. Germline V gene data show CDR1 as KGHDR and CDR2 as SFDVKD. This CDR3 has 15 amino acids. In nucleotides, the CDR3 is TGTGCCACCAGTGATGGGACGGAAAGCAATCAGCCCCAGCATTTT. Its protein is CATSDGTESNQPQHF.